The subject of this entry is one T cell receptor (beta chain). The antigen is not known. The sample belongs to a study of T cells in Graves' hyperthyroidism and ophthalmopathy. The CDR3 runs to 13 residues. V shed 5 bases and J shed 9 bases, with 16 bases lying between them. The germline V gene encodes CDR1 SGHTA and CDR2 FQGNSA. The study's findings and limits: Patients with ophthalmopathy were separated from those with stable hyperthyroidism by a 13 V-J model.

Researchers amplified the TCR beta CDR3 regions from RNA transcripts. First-round RT-PCR with HTBI primers amplified the TCR CDR3 region. Each CDR3 protein is one row after TCRdb ran MiXCR on the multiplex PCR reads. The sample holds approximately 560,000 distinct CDR3 sequences, approximately 14% seen once. Sequencing was carried out using blood. This rearrangement joins TRBV7-2 to TRBJ2-5; D possibly uses TRBD1 or TRBD2 (5 bases each). The sequence was collected from a woman aged 25 to 39 with Graves' hyperthyroidism. CDR3 nucleotides: TGTGCCAGCAGCCGAGGGGCAGATGAGGCCCAGTACTTC. It translates to CASSRGADEAQYF.